This T cell receptor (beta chain) was recorded in a study of identical twins. General study results and limits: A lower insertion count was a feature of abundant cord blood beta clonotypes, with no such feature in memory repertoires. The degree of excess twin sharing was weaker in beta out-of-frame sequences.

Between the trimmed V and J ends, which lost 0 bases and 4 bases, there was a span of 13 bases. This CDR3 has 16 residues. Per germline, CDR1 DFQATT and CDR2 SNEGSKA (reference sequence). This clonotype was found a few times. Its antigen remains unidentified. cDNA molecules carried unique molecular identifiers, and template switching added a universal primer site. TCRdb re-derived calls from the 5' RACE reads in MiXCR, one entry per CDR3 protein. The repertoire holds fewer than 650,000 distinct CDR3 sequences, with 7% to 7.5% as singletons. This same sample was also part of a study on yellow fever vaccine responses in identical twins.

Sequencing was performed on PBMCs. This sequence was found in a woman between 18 and 29 years old in good health. The V call is TRBV20-1, the J call TRBJ1-6; tentatively, D is TRBD1 (5 bases). The CDR3 DNA reads TGCAGTGCTAGAGAACAGGTTGTCTTATATAATTCACCCCTCCACTTT. Translation gives CSAREQVVLYNSPLHF.